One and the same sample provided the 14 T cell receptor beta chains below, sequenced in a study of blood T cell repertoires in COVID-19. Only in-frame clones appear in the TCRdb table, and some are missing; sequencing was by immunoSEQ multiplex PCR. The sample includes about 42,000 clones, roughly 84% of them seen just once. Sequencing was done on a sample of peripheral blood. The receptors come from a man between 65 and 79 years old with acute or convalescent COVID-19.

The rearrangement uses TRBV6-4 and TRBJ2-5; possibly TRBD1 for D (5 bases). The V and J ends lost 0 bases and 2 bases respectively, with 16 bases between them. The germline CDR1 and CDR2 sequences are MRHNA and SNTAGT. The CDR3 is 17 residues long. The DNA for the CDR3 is TGTGCCAGCAGTGACTCGTACCAGACAGAAATACAAGAGACCCAGTACTTC. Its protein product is CASSDSYQTEIQETQYF.

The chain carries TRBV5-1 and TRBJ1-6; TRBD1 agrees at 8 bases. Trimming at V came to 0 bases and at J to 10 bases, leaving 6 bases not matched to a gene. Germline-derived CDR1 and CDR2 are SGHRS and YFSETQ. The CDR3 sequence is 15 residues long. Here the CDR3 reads CASSLDSGGQSPLHF. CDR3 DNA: TGCGCCAGCAGCTTGGACTCAGGGGGCCAATCACCCCTCCACTTT. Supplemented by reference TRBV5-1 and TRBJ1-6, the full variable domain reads KAGVTQTPRYLIKTRGQQVTLSCSPISGHRSVSWYQQTPGQGLQFLFEYFSETQRNKGNFPGRFSGRQFSNSRSEMNVSTLELGDSALYLCASSLDSGGQSPLHFGNGTRLTVT.

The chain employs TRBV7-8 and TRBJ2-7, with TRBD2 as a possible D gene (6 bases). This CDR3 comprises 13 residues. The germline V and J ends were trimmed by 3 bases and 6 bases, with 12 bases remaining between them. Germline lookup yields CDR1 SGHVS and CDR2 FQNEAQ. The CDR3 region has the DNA TGTGCCAGCAGCTTGGATCCCGGGGGCGAGCAGTACTTC. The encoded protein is CASSLDPGGEQYF.

The CDR3 protein is CASSRSGTEIGNTIYF. The CDR3 nucleotides read TGTGCCAGCAGCCGATCCGGGACAGAGATCGGAAACACCATATATTTT. V gene TRBV6-6 combines with J gene TRBJ1-3; 7 bases align to TRBD1. J gave up 4 bases and V 6 bases, and 12 bases lay outside the gene matches. This CDR3 comprises 16 residues. Germline CDR1 MNHNY, CDR2 SVGAGI (reference sequence).

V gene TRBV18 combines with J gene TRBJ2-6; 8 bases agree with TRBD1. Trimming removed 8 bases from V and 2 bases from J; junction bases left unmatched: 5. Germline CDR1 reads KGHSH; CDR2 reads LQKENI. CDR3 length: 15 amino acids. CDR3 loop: CASPEDRAGANVLTF. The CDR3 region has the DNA TGTGCCAGCCCAGAGGACAGGGCTGGGGCCAACGTCCTGACTTTC.

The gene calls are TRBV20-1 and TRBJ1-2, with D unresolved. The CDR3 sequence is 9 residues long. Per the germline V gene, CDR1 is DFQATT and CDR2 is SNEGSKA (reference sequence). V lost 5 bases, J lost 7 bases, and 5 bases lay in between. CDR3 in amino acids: CSAGLGYTF. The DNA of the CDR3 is TGCAGTGCTGGGCTTGGCTACACCTTC.

The CDR3 region is CASSPPGGYGANVLTF. As DNA, the CDR3 is TGTGCCAGCTCACCACCGGGAGGGTACGGGGCCAACGTCCTGACTTTC. This chain connects TRBV18 to TRBJ2-6, with 7 bases identical to TRBD2. The CDR3 spans 16 residues. J lost 4 bases, V lost 0 bases, and 3 bases had no gene match. Looked up from germline, CDR1 is KGHSH and CDR2 is LQKENI.

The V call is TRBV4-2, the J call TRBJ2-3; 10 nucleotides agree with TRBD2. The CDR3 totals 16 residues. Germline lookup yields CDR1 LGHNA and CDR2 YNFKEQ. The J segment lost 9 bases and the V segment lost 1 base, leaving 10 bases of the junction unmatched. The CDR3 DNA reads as TGTGCCAGCAGCCAAGCATGGCTAGCGGGAGAATGGACGCAGTATTTT. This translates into CASSQAWLAGEWTQYF.

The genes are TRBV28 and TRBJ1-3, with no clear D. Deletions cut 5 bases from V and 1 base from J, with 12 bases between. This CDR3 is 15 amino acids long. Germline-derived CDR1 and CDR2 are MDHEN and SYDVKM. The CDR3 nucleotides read TGTGCCAGCAGTCCCGGAGGTGAATCTGGAAACACCATATATTTT. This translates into CASSPGGESGNTIYF.

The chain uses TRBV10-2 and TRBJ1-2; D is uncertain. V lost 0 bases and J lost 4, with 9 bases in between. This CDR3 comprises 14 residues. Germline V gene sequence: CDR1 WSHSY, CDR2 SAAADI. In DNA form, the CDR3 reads TGCGCCAGCAGTGAGTCCACAGCTTCCTATGGCTACACCTTC. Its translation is CASSESTASYGYTF.

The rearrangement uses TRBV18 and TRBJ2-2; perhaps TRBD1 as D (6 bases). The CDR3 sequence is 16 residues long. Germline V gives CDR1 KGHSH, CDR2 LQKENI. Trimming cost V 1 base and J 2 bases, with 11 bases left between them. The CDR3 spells CASSPRGGGNTGELFF. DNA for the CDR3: TGTGCCAGCTCACCACGTGGGGGCGGAAACACCGGGGAGCTGTTTTTT.

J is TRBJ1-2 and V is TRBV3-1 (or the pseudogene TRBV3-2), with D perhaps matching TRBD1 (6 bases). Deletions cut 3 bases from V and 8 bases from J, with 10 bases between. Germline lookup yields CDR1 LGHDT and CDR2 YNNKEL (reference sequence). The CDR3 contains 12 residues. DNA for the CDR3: TGTGCCAGCAGCCAGGGCAGGGGAGGCTACACCTTC. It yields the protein CASSQGRGGYTF.

For the CDR3, the DNA is TGTGCCAGCAGCTTACTAGCGGGGGGCCCTTTGGGAGATACGCAGTATTTT. It specifies CASSLLAGGPLGDTQYF. The J gene is TRBJ2-3, the V gene TRBV7-9; 11 bases match TRBD2. The CDR3 totals 17 residues. Per the germline V gene, CDR1 is SEHNR and CDR2 is FQNEAQ (reference sequence). V shed 2 bases and J 5 bases; nucleotides not matched to a gene: 9.

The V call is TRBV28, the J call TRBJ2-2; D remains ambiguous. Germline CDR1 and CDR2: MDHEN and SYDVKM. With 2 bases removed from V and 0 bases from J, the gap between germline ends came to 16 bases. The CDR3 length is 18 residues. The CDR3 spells CASSLRSSRKTNTGELFF. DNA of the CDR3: TGTGCCAGCAGTTTAAGGTCCTCTAGGAAAACGAACACCGGGGAGCTGTTTTTT.